This TCR beta chain was observed in a study of PD-1 blockade in classical Hodgkin lymphoma. On this clone itself: Its target is not known.

Every single patient, without exception, relapsed after autologous stem cell transplantation, and brentuximab vedotin exposure varied. Only in-frame clones appear in the TCRdb table, and some are missing; sequencing was by immunoSEQ multiplex PCR. The data hold about 58,000 clones, with 91% observed a single time. Findings and caveats of the study: The study found that TCR diversity rose significantly by C4D1 in CD4+ but not CD8+ cells. Newly diagnosed patients reportedly trailed healthy donors in baseline TCR diversity.

V was clipped by 6 bases and J by 1 base, with 13 bases between them. Germline CDR1 SGHRS, CDR2 YFSETQ. There are 14 residues in the CDR3. The sequencing used peripheral blood mononuclear cells (PBMCs), collected before the second cycle of nivolumab. The TCR comes from a human donor with classical Hodgkin lymphoma. The chain is built from TRBV5-1 and TRBJ2-5; TRBD2 is a possible D gene (7 bases). CDR3 nucleotide sequence: TGCGCCAGCACCGCGAGGGGGGGCCAAGAGACCCAGTACTTC. It encodes CASTARGGQETQYF.